This T cell receptor (beta chain) was obtained from a study of T-cell reconstitution after alpha-beta-depleted transplantation in children. This clonotype was picked up many times. Its antigen is unidentified. Unique molecular identifiers were built into the TCRbeta library. One entry per CDR3 protein, called by TCRdb with MiXCR from the PCR reads. The repertoire consists of 250,000 to 300,000 distinct CDR3 sequences, with 9.5% to 13% occurring once and the leading ten covering 7.5%. Study findings and constraints: Reports say that about two months after transplant, the alpha-beta T cells came out of several hundred graft clones that had expanded. Certain patients had high TCRbeta diversity at day 60, and it came from recipient T cells and thymic progenitors that survived. The main origin of T-cell counts and diversity one year after transplant was newly produced T cells.

This clonotype was obtained from a boy under three years old with acute myeloid leukemia, due to receive a stem cell transplant. The source was PBMCs, collected before TCRalphabeta/CD19-depleted stem cell transplant.

CDR3 residues: CASSLTGRQDAGYTF. As DNA, the CDR3 is TGTGCCAGCAGTTTAACGGGTCGACAGGACGCTGGCTACACCTTC. J is TRBJ1-2 and V is TRBV12-3 or TRBV12-4; TRBD1 is a possible D gene (6 bases). Trimming took 2 bases from V and 7 from J, leaving 17 bases between them. This CDR3 is 15 amino acids long.